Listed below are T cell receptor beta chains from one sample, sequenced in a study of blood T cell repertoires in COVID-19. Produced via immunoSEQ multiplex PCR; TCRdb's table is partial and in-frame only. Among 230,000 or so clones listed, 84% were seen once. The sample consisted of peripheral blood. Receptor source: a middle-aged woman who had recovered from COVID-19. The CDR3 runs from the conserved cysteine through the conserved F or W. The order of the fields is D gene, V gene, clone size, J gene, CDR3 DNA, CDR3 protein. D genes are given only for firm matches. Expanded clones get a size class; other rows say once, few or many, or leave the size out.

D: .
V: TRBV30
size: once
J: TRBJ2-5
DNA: TGTGCCGGGATAGGGGGGGGAGAAGAGACCCAGTACTTC
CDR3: CAGIGGGEETQYF

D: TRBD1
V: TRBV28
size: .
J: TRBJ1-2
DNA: TGTGCCACCCGGCCAGGGGGAGGCAACTATGGCTACACCTTC
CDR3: CATRPGGGNYGYTF

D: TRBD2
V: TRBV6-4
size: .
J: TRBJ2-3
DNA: TGTGCCAGCAGTGACTCGGGCGGGGGGGCCGTTGATACGCAGTATTTT
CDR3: CASSDSGGGAVDTQYF

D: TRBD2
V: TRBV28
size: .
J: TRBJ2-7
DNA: TGTGCCAGCGGTCGGACTAGCGGGGTCCCCGAGCAGTACTTC
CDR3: CASGRTSGVPEQYF

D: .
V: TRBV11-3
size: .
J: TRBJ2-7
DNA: TGTGCCAGCAGCTTAGGCTCAGGGGACTACGAGCAGTACTTC
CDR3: CASSLGSGDYEQYF

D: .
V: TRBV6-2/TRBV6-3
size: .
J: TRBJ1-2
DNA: TGTGCCAGCAGCCAAGGGGACTATGGCTACACCTTC
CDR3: CASSQGDYGYTF

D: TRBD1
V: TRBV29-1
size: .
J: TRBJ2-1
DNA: TGCAGCGTTGCTCGACAGGGCGATGGTGAGCAGTTCTTC
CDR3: CSVARQGDGEQFF

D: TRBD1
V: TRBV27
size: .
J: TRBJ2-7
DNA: TGTGCCACCAGGGGACAGGCCATAAGCTCCTACGAGCAGTACTTC
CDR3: CATRGQAISSYEQYF

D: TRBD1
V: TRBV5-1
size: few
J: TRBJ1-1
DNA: TGCGCCAGCAGCTTGGGACAGGGTTCCGCAGCTTTCTTT
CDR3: CASSLGQGSAAFF

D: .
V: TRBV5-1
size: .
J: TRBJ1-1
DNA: TGCGCCAGCAGCAGGAACGGGGACACTGAAGCTTTCTTT
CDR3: CASSRNGDTEAFF

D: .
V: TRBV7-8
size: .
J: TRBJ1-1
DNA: TGTGCCAGCAGCTTAACGCGGTCGGACACTGAAGCTTTCTTT
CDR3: CASSLTRSDTEAFF

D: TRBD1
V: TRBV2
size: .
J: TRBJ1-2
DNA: TGTGCCAGCAGTGAGTTTCGGGACAGCAGTCTCTATGGCTACACCTTC
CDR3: CASSEFRDSSLYGYTF

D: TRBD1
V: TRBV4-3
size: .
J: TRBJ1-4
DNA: TGCGCCAGCAGCCTCGACAGGGGATTTACTAATGAAAAACTGTTTTTT
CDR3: CASSLDRGFTNEKLFF

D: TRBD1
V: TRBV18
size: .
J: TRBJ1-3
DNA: TGTGCCAGCTCTTTTGGACAGGGCGTAGGAAACACCATATATTTT
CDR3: CASSFGQGVGNTIYF

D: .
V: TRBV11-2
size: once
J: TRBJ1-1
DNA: TGTGCCAGCAGCTCACAGGGTGAGGCTTTCTTT
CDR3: CASSSQGEAFF

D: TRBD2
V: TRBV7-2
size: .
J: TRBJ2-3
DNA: TGTGCCAGCAGCTTATTTAGCGGGGGGGCTGAGGCAGATACGCAGTATTTT
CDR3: CASSLFSGGAEADTQYF

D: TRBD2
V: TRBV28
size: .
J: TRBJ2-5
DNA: TGTGCCAGCAGTTTTTCCGGGGGGACCCAAGAGACCCAGTACTTC
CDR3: CASSFSGGTQETQYF

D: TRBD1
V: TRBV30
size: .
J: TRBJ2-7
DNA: TGTGCCTGGAACGGACAGGGGTTCGACGAGCAGTACTTC
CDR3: CAWNGQGFDEQYF

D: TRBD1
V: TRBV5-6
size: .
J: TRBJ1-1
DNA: TGTGCCAGCAGATTGAGGACAGGGGCCCTCACTGAAGCTTTCTTT
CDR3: CASRLRTGALTEAFF

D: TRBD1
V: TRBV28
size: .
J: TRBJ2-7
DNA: TGTGCCACCCGACAGGGCTACGAGCAGTACTTC
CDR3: CATRQGYEQYF

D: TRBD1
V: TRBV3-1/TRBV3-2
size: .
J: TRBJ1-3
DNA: TGTGCCAGCAGCCTCGGACAGGGGGAGGGAAACACCATATATTTT
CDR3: CASSLGQGEGNTIYF

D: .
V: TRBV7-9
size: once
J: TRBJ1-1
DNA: TGTGCCAGCAGCCTGGGAGGGGGGGAAGCTTTCTTT
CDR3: CASSLGGGEAFF

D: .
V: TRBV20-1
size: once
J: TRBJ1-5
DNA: TGCAGTGCCGCAGGAAGCCAGCCCCAGCATTTT
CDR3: CSAAGSQPQHF

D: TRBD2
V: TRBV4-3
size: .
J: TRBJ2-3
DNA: TGCGCCAGCAGCCAAGTGGGGGCTAGCGGGGGAGGGACAGATACGCAGTATTTT
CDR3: CASSQVGASGGGTDTQYF

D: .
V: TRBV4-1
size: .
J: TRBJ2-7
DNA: TGCGCCAGCAGCCAAGACAAGGGCCTGGACACGGACTACGAGCAGTACTTC
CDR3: CASSQDKGLDTDYEQYF

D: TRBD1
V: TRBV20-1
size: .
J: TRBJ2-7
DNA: TGCAGTGCTAGTGGACAGGGGGCGGGGGCCTACGAGCAGTACTTC
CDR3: CSASGQGAGAYEQYF

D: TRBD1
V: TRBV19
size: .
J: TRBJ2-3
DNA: TGTGCCAGTAAAGACGACAGGGGAGATACGCAGTATTTT
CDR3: CASKDDRGDTQYF